This TCR beta chain derives from a study of cytomegalovirus exposure and HLA in healthy donors. Overall study results and limits: According to a later analysis, donors in an Asian-associated ancestry cluster reportedly had fewer N-insertions than the approximately 620-donor mean.

The CDR3 length is 14 residues. Per germline, CDR1 SNHLY and CDR2 FYNNEI. V shed 5 bases and J shed 3 bases, with 11 bases lying between them. As regards this clone: As yet, its antigen is unknown.

The primer mix had 60 Vbeta and 13 Jbeta primers. Assay: immunoSEQ multiplex PCR; the TCRdb copy retains only in-frame clones and omits some. The sample lists 60,000 to 75,000 clones; around 72% were seen once. The sample consisted of PBMCs. This clonotype was obtained from a woman aged 40-49 years in good health and CMV-seropositive. The rearrangement uses TRBV2 and TRBJ2-1; TRBD1 is a possible D gene (5 bases). CDR3 nucleotides: TGTGCCAGCAGTCCAGGGATGTACTACAATGAGCAGTTCTTC. It is translated as CASSPGMYYNEQFF.